The next 20 T cell receptor beta chains were all read from a single sample in a study of blood T cell repertoires in COVID-19. Here immunoSEQ multiplex PCR was the method, and the copy in TCRdb shows in-frame clones only, minus some. The data show about 44,000 clones, approximately 82% seen once. Sequenced material: peripheral blood. The source is a woman between 70 and 85 years old with acute or convalescent COVID-19.

The chain couples TRBV28 to TRBJ2-5; 7 bases agree with TRBD2. This CDR3 comprises 18 residues. The J segment lost 6 bases and the V segment lost 3 bases, leaving 19 bases of the junction unmatched. Germline V gene lookup returns CDR1 MDHEN and CDR2 SYDVKM. CDR3 amino acids: CASSFGASGLPGVKTQYF. CDR3 DNA: TGTGCCAGCAGTTTTGGGGCTAGCGGCCTTCCCGGGGTAAAGACCCAGTACTTC.

This clone was detected a few times. This CDR3 reads CASSVRASGTNEQFF. CDR3 in DNA: TGTGCCAGCAGCGTAAGGGCTAGCGGGACCAATGAGCAGTTCTTC. V usage is TRBV7-9 and J usage is TRBJ2-1, with 9 bases identical to TRBD2. With V trimmed by 5 bases and J by 6 bases, 8 bases remained unmatched. In germline, CDR1 is SEHNR, CDR2 FQNEAQ (reference sequence). CDR3 size: 15 residues.

The V call is TRBV7-9, the J call TRBJ1-1, with 8 bases fitting TRBD1. Trimming took 7 bases from V and 4 from J; bases not matched to a gene: 8. There are 14 residues in the CDR3. Germline loops: CDR1 SEHNR, CDR2 FQNEAQ (reference sequence). In DNA form, the CDR3 reads TGTGCCAGCACCCAGCAGGGGGCGAGCACTGAAGCTTTCTTT. It codes for CASTQQGASTEAFF.

This clone is a singleton in its sample. The V gene is TRBV6-5, the J gene TRBJ1-2; 7 bases align to TRBD1. CDR1 is MNHEY and CDR2 is SVGAGI in the germline V gene. The CDR3 spans 14 residues. J was trimmed by 2 bases and V by 3 bases; bases with no gene match: 3. Here the CDR3 DNA reads TGTGCCAGCAGTTATAGGGGGCTGAACTATGGCTACACCTTC. Its translation is CASSYRGLNYGYTF.

The sample holds one count of this clone. This chain links TRBV5-6 with TRBJ2-2; 7 bases map to TRBD1. Germline trimming cut 4 bases from V and 10 bases from J; bases unmatched to any gene: 13. The CDR3 covers 15 residues. Germline-derived CDR1 and CDR2 are SGHDT and YYEEEE. The CDR3 nucleotides are TGTGCCAGCAGCCCGGATAGGACAGGACTGGAGGAGCTGTTTTTT. Amino acid sequence: CASSPDRTGLEELFF.

The chain recombines TRBV23-1 with TRBJ2-3; 10 positions agree with TRBD2. TRBV23-1 is an ORF; its function is uncertain. V lost 4 bases, J lost 3 bases, and 19 bases stayed unmatched. CDR3 length: 20 residues. The CDR3 is CASSRCEGAGGPRGTDTQYF. The CDR3, as DNA: TGCGCCAGCAGTCGCTGTGAAGGAGCGGGAGGGCCGCGAGGGACAGATACGCAGTATTTT.

The rearrangement uses TRBV30 and TRBJ2-5, with 9 bases fitting TRBD1. There are 13 residues in the CDR3. Germline CDR1 GTSNPN, CDR2 SVGIG (reference sequence). V dropped 6 bases and J dropped 2; count of bases not matched to a gene: 4. The DNA of the CDR3 is TGTGCCTGCGCGACAGGGGGGCAAGAGACCCAGTACTTC. As protein: CACATGGQETQYF.

The rearrangement joins TRBV11-2 to TRBJ2-1; D call uncertain. Between the trimmed V and J ends, which lost 1 base and 1 base, there was a span of 8 bases. The CDR3 is 15 amino acids. Germline assignment: CDR1 SGHAT and CDR2 FQNNGV. CDR3 sequence: CASSLGSESYNEQFF. The CDR3 coding sequence is TGTGCCAGCAGCTTAGGATCGGAGTCCTACAATGAGCAGTTCTTC.

J is TRBJ1-1 and V is TRBV7-9; the match to TRBD1 covers 7 bases. From germline, CDR1 is SEHNR and CDR2 FQNEAQ (reference sequence). Trimming took 5 bases from V and 2 from J; bases not matched to a gene: 5. The CDR3 totals 14 residues. This CDR3 is CASSRGTVNTEAFF. CDR3 DNA sequence: TGTGCCAGCAGCCGCGGGACAGTTAACACTGAAGCTTTCTTT.

The V gene is TRBV7-2, the J gene TRBJ2-7, with D maybe TRBD1 (6 bases). CDR3 length equals 16 residues. Per germline, CDR1 SGHTA and CDR2 FQGNSA. Trimming shortened V by 0 bases and J by 3 bases, and 15 bases separated the two germline ends. The CDR3 nucleotides are TGTGCCAGCAGCTTAGCAACAGGGAACTCGATCTACGAGCAGTACTTC. Protein: CASSLATGNSIYEQYF.

The J gene is TRBJ2-3, the V gene TRBV7-3, with TRBD1 matching 8 bases. Germline trimming cut 5 bases from V and 2 bases from J; bases unmatched to any gene: 27. Germline values: CDR1 SGHTA, CDR2 FQGTGA. The CDR3 totals 22 residues. CDR3 amino acids: CASSRTGSKSMGLQKITDTQYF. The CDR3 nucleotides are TGTGCCAGCAGCAGGACAGGGTCTAAGTCCATGGGACTCCAGAAGATCACAGATACGCAGTATTTT.

This clone was detected a few times. This rearrangement joins TRBV7-6 to TRBJ2-1; D might be TRBD2 (6 bases). CDR3 length equals 16 residues. Trimming shortened V by 1 base and J by 0 bases, and 10 bases separated the two germline ends. Germline CDR1 is SGHVS and CDR2 is FNYEAQ. The CDR3 nucleotides read TGTGCCAGCAGCTTAGGCGGGGCGAGCTCCTACAATGAGCAGTTCTTC. Translation gives CASSLGGASSYNEQFF. Based on the CDR3 plus reference TRBV7-6 and TRBJ2-1, the full variable domain is GAGVSQSPRYKVTKRGQDVALRCDPISGHVSLYWYRQALGQGPEFLTYFNYEAQQDKSGLPNDRFSAERPEGSISTLTIQRTEQRDSAMYRCASSLGGASSYNEQFFGPGTRLTVL.

The gene calls are TRBV24-1 and TRBJ2-1; 7 positions agree with TRBD2. V shed 8 bases and J 5 bases; nucleotides not matched to a gene: 8. Per germline, CDR1 KGHDR and CDR2 SFDVKD. CDR3 length equals 14 residues. As DNA, the CDR3 is TGTGCCACCAATCAGGGAGGGACCCACAATGAGCAGTTCTTC. Protein: CATNQGGTHNEQFF.

The J gene is TRBJ1-4, the V gene TRBV7-2; 7 bases match TRBD1. Germline assignment: CDR1 SGHTA and CDR2 FQGNSA. Losses at the gene ends were 1 base for V and 2 bases for J; bases not matched to a gene: 1. The CDR3 loop spans 15 amino acids. The CDR3 DNA follows: TGTGCCAGCAGCTTAGACAGGGGTACTAATGAAAAACTGTTTTTT. Residues: CASSLDRGTNEKLFF.

V usage is TRBV9 and J usage is TRBJ2-7; 9 bases agree with TRBD2. With V trimmed by 0 bases and J by 0 bases, 1 base remained unmatched. Looked up from germline, CDR1 is SGDLS and CDR2 is YYNGEE. CDR3 size: 15 residues. The CDR3 loop is CASSVEAGGSYEQYF. CDR3 coding DNA: TGTGCCAGCAGCGTAGAAGCGGGAGGCTCCTACGAGCAGTACTTC.

The V and J genes are TRBV5-6 and TRBJ2-2; TRBD2 aligns across 9 bases. With V trimmed by 0 bases and J by 0 bases, 3 bases remained unmatched. In germline, CDR1 is SGHDT, CDR2 YYEEEE. This CDR3 comprises 17 residues. The CDR3 bases are TGTGCCAGCAGCTTGGGGGCTAGCGGGACGAACACCGGGGAGCTGTTTTTT. Translation: CASSLGASGTNTGELFF.

The chain links TRBV10-3 to TRBJ2-3; D is perhaps TRBD2 (6 bases). Between the trimmed V and J ends, which lost 6 bases and 2 bases, there was a span of 12 bases. The CDR3 length is 14 residues. CDR1 ENHRY and CDR2 SYGVKD come from the germline V gene. The CDR3 region is CAIRSLASTDTQYF. The CDR3 DNA reads as TGTGCCATCAGATCGCTAGCGTCCACAGATACGCAGTATTTT.

The chain is built from TRBV19 and TRBJ2-3, with a possible D match to TRBD2 (5 bases). This CDR3 has 16 residues. The V end was cut by 6 bases, the J end by 0 bases, with 16 bases between. CDR1 is LNHDA, CDR2 SQIVND, per germline (reference sequence). As DNA, the CDR3 is TGTGCCAGTAGCTCCCTGTCGGGAACTAGCACAGATACGCAGTATTTT. It codes for CASSSLSGTSTDTQYF.

The CDR3 DNA follows: TGTGCCAGCAGTTACTATGGACAGGGGAATGAGCAGTTCTTC. It codes for CASSYYGQGNEQFF. V usage is TRBV6-6 and J usage is TRBJ2-1; 9 nucleotides agree with TRBD1. Germline assignment: CDR1 MNHNY and CDR2 SVGAGI (reference sequence). V lost 1 base, J lost 7 bases, and 2 bases stayed unmatched. CDR3 length equals 14 residues.

The V gene is TRBV6-5, the J gene TRBJ1-2; TRBD1 matches 7 bases. The V gene end was trimmed by 6 bases and the J gene end by 4 bases; junction bases not matched to a gene: 11. Germline V lookup: CDR1 MNHEY, CDR2 SVGAGI. This CDR3 spans 15 amino acids. DNA of the CDR3: TGTGCCAGCAGGTGGGGACAGACCTCTTTCTATGGCTACACCTTC. As protein: CASRWGQTSFYGYTF.